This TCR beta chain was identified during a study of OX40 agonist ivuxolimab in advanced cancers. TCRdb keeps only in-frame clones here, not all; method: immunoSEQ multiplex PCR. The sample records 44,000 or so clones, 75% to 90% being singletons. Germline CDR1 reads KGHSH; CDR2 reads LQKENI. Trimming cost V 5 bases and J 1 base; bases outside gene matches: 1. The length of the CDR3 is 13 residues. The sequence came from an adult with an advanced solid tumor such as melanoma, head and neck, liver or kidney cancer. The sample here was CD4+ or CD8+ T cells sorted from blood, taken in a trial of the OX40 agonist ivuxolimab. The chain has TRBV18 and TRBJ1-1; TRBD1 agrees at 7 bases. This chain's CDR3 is CASSGQANTEAFF. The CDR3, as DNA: TGTGCCAGCTCAGGACAGGCGAACACTGAAGCTTTCTTT.